The 7 T cell receptor beta chains given below trace back to one sample, sequenced in a study of T-cell reconstitution after alpha-beta-depleted transplantation in children (dated by TCRdb to the mid-2010s). Library method: PCR. Data came from an Illumina HiSeq 2500. To normalize quantification of the TCRbeta repertoire, the TCR libraries were built with molecular barcoding that relied on unique molecular identifiers. TCRdb trimmed public reads at Q25 via fastp, called clones via MiXCR and kept in-frame beta chains. Each CDR3 protein appears once, grouped with its most common genes and DNA. The sample table lists about 500,000 distinct CDR3 sequences, about 33% of them with a count of one. The top ten constitute 2% to 3% of the sample. The material was PBMCs from the stem cell graft donor, obtained from the stem cell graft. These receptors came from a human donor who donated a stem cell graft to a child with aplastic anemia.

The J gene is TRBJ2-1, the V gene TRBV20-1, with a weak D call TRBD1 (5 bases). The CDR3 contains 14 residues. V gave up 0 bases and J gave up 4 bases, with 10 bases separating them. The germline gives CDR1 DFQATT, CDR2 SNEGSKA (reference sequence). As DNA, the CDR3 is TGCAGTGCTAGAGACAGGGAACAATACAATGAGCAGTTCTTC. This sequence encodes CSARDREQYNEQFF.

The rearrangement links TRBV4-3 to TRBJ2-5; D unclear. Trimming removed 4 bases at V and 4 bases at J, with 16 bases between. This CDR3 is built from 15 residues. CDR1 LGHNA and CDR2 YSLEER come from the germline V gene. The chain's CDR3 is CASSRSSATGETQYF. As DNA, the CDR3 is TGCGCCAGCAGCCGCTCTTCGGCCACGGGAGAGACCCAGTACTTC.

The gene calls are TRBV25-1 and TRBJ2-3; TRBD2 matches 11 bases. Per germline, CDR1 MGHDK and CDR2 SYGVNS. The CDR3 totals 15 residues. The V segment lost 4 bases and the J segment 5 bases; nucleotides outside the gene matches: 5. DNA for the CDR3: TGTGCCAGCAGTGTCCTTAGCGGGAGGGGAGATACGCAGTATTTT. It translates to CASSVLSGRGDTQYF.

This rearrangement joins TRBV12-3 or TRBV12-4 to TRBJ1-2; weak D call: TRBD1 (6 bases). The CDR3 spans 13 residues. V lost 7 bases to trimming and J lost 6 bases, with 15 bases between them. CDR3 in amino acids: CASTTGFKNGYTF. The CDR3 region has the DNA TGTGCCAGCACTACAGGGTTCAAGAATGGCTACACCTTC.

This chain connects TRBV20-1 to TRBJ1-5; D is possibly TRBD1 (5 bases). CDR3 length equals 13 residues. Germline lookup yields CDR1 DFQATT and CDR2 SNEGSKA (reference sequence). The V end was cut by 7 bases, the J end by 0 bases, with 10 bases between. The CDR3 protein is CSVTDSSNQPQHF. In DNA, the CDR3 is TGCAGTGTTACCGACAGTAGCAATCAGCCCCAGCATTTT.

The chain carries TRBV28 and TRBJ2-1, with 8 bases identical to TRBD2. The CDR3 sequence is 18 residues long. After removal of 2 bases from V and 0 bases from J, the junction contained 9 bases not matched to a gene. Germline CDR1 reads MDHEN; CDR2 reads SYDVKM. The CDR3 DNA follows: TGTGCCAGCAGTTTAAGTCCGGGACTAGGTAGCTCCTACAATGAGCAGTTCTTC. This sequence encodes CASSLSPGLGSSYNEQFF.

This clonotype was observed a handful of times. The chain carries TRBV7-2 and TRBJ2-7, with 8 positions matching TRBD1. CDR1 SGHTA and CDR2 FQGNSA come from the germline V gene. After removal of 5 bases from V and 3 bases from J, the junction contained 3 bases not matched to a gene. The CDR3 length is 13 residues. CDR3 nucleotide sequence: TGTGCCAGCAGCATCGGACAGGGCTACGAGCAGTACTTC. Translating gives CASSIGQGYEQYF.